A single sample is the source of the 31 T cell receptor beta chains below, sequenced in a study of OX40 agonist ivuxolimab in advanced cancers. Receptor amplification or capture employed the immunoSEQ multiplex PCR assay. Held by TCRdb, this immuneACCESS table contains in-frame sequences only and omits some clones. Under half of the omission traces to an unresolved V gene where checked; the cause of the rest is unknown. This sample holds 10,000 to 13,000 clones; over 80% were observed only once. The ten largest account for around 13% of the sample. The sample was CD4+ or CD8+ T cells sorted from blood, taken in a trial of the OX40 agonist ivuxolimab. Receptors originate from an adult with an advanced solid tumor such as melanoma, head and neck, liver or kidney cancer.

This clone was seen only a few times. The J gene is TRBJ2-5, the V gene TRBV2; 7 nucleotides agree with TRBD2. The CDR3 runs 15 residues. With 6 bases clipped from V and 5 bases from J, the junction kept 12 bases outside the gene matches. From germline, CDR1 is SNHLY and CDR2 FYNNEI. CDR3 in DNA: TGTGCCAGCAGCTGGCTGGGGAAGGGAGGGGAGACCCAGTACTTC. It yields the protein CASSWLGKGGETQYF.

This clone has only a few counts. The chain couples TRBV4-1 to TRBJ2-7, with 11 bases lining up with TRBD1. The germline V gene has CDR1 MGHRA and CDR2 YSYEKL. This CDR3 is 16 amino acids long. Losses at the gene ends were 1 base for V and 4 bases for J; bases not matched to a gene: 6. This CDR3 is CASSQVQDRGRYEQYF. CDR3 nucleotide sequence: TGCGCCAGCAGCCAAGTTCAGGACAGGGGGCGGTACGAGCAGTACTTC.

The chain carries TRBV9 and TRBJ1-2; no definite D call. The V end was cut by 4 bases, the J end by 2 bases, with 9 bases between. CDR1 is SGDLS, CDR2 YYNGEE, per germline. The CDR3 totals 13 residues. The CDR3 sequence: CASSSGPNYGYTF. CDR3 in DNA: TGTGCCAGCAGCTCGGGCCCCAACTATGGCTACACCTTC.

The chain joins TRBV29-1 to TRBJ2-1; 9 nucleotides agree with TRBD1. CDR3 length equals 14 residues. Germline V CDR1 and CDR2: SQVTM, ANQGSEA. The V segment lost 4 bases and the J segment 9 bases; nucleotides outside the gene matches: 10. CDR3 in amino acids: CSVVGTGPGSEQFF. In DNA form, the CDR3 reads TGCAGCGTTGTTGGGACAGGGCCGGGCAGTGAGCAGTTCTTC.

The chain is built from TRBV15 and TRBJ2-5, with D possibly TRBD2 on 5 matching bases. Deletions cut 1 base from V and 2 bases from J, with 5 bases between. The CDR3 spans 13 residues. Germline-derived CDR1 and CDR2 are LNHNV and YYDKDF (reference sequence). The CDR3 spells CATSRAGQETQYF. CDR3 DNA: TGTGCCACCAGCAGAGCGGGGCAAGAGACCCAGTACTTC.

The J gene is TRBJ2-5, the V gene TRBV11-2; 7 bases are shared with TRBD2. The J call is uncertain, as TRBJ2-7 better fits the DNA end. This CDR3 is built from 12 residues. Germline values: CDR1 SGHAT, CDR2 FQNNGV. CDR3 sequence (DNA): TGTGCCAGCAGCCGGTGGACTAGCGAGCAGTACTTC. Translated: CASSRWTSEQYF.

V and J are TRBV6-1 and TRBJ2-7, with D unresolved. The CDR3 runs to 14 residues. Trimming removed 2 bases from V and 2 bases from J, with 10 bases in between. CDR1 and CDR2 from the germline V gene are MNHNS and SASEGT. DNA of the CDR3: TGTGCCAGCAGTGAATTCGACGGCCCCTACGAGCAGTACTTC. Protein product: CASSEFDGPYEQYF.

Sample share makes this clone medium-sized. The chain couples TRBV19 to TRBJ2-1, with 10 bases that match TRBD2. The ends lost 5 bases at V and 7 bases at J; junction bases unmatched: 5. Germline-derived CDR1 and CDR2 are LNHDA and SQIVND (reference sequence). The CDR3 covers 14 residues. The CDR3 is CASSWLAGANEQFF. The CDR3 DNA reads TGTGCCAGTAGTTGGCTAGCGGGAGCGAATGAGCAGTTCTTC.

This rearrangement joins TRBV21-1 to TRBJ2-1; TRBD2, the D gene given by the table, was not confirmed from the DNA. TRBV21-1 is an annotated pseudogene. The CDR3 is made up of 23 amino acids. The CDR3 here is CASSKGRQRPGLAGGPVCNEQFF. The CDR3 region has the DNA TGTGCCAGCAGCAAAGGGCGCCAACGACCGGGACTAGCGGGAGGGCCGGTCTGCAATGAGCAGTTCTTC.

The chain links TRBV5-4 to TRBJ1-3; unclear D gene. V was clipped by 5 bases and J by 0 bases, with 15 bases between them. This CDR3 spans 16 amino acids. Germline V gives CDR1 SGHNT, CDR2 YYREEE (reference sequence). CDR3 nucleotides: TGTGCCAGCAGTTATAACTCTGGCGGCTCTGGAAACACCATATATTTT. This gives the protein CASSYNSGGSGNTIYF. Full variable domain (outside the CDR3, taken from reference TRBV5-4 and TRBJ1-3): ETGVTQSPTHLIKTRGQQVTLRCSSQSGHNTVSWYQQALGQGPQFIFQYYREEENGRGNFPPRFSGLQFPNYSSELNVNALELDDSALYLCASSYNSGGSGNTIYFGEGSWLTVV.

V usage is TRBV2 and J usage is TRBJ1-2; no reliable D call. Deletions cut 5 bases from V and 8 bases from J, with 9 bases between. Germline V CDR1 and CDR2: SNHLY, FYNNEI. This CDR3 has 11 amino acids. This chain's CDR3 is CASSNRLGYTF. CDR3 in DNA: TGTGCCAGCAGTAATCGACTCGGCTACACCTTC.

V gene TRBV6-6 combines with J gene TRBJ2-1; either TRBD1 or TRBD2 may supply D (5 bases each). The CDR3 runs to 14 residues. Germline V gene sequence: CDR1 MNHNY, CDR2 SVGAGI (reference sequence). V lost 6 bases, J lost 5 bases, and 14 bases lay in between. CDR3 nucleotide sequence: TGTGCCAGCAGGCCGGGACGGGGTAACAATGAGCAGTTCTTC. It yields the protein CASRPGRGNNEQFF.

In nucleotides, the CDR3 is TGTGCCAGCAGTGGGACAGGGAAAGGTTACGAGCAGTACTTC. Protein sequence: CASSGTGKGYEQYF. The chain uses TRBV2 and TRBJ2-7; 8 bases fit TRBD1. This CDR3 has 14 residues. After removal of 4 bases from V and 4 bases from J, the junction contained 6 bases not matched to a gene. Germline-derived CDR1 and CDR2 are SNHLY and FYNNEI.

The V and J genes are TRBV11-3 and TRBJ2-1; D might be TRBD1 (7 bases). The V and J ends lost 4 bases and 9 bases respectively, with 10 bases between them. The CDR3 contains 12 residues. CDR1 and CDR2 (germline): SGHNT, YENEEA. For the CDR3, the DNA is TGTGCCAGCAGCTCGGGGGACAGTGAGCAGTTCTTC. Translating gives CASSSGDSEQFF.

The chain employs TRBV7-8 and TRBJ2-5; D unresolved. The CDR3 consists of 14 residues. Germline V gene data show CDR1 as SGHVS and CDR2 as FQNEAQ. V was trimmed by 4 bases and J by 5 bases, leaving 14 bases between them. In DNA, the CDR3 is TGTGCCAGCAGCTCCCTTGGAAGGGCGGAGACCCAGTACTTC. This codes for CASSSLGRAETQYF.

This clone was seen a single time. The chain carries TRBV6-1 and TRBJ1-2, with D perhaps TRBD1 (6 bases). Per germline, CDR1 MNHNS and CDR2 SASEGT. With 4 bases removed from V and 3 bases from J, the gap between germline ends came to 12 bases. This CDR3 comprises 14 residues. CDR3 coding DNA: TGTGCCAGCAGTGCGACAGGTGGGGACTATGGCTACACCTTC. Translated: CASSATGGDYGYTF.

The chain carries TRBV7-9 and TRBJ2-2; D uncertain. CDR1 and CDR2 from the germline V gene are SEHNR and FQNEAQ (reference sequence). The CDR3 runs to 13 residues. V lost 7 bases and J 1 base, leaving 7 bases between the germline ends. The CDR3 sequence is CASKSGNTGELFF. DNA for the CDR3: TGTGCCAGCAAGTCTGGGAACACCGGGGAGCTGTTTTTT.

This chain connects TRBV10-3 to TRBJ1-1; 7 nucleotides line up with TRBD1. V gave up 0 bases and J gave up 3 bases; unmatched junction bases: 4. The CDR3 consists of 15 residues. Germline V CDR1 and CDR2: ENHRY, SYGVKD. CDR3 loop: CAISESTGRDTEAFF. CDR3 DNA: TGTGCCATCAGTGAGTCGACAGGGAGGGACACTGAAGCTTTCTTT.

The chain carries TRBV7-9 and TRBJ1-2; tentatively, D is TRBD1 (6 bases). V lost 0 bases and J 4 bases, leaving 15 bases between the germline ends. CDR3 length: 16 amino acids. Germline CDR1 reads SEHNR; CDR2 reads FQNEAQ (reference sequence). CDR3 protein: CASSLALAQGPYGYTF. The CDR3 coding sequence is TGTGCCAGCAGCTTAGCGCTGGCACAGGGACCCTATGGCTACACCTTC.

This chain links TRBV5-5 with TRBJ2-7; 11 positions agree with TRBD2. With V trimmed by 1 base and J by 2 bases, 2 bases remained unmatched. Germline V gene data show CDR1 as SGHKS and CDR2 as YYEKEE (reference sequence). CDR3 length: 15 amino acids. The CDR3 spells CASSLLTSGAYEQYF. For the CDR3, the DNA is TGTGCCAGCAGCTTGTTGACTAGCGGGGCCTACGAGCAGTACTTC.

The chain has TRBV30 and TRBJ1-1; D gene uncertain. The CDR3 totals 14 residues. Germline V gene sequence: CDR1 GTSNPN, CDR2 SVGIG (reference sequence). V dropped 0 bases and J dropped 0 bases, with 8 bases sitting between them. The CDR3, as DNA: TGTGCCTGGAGTGTAATTGGGGTGAACACTGAAGCTTTCTTT. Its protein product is CAWSVIGVNTEAFF.

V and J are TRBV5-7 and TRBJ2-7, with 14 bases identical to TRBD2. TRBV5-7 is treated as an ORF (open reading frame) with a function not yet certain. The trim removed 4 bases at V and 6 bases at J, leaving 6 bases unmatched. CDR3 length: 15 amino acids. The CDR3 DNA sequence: TGTGCCAGCAGCACGACTAGCGGGAGGGCCCTCGAGCAGTACTTC. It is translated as CASSTTSGRALEQYF.

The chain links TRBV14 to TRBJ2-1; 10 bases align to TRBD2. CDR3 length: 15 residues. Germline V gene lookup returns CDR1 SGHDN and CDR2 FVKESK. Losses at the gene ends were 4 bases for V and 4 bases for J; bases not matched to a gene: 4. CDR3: CASSPGLANYNEQFF. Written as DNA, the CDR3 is TGTGCCAGCAGCCCGGGACTAGCGAATTACAATGAGCAGTTCTTC. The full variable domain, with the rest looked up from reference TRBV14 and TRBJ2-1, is EAGVTQFPSHSVIEKGQTVTLRCDPISGHDNLYWYRRVMGKEIKFLLHFVKESKQDESGMPNNRFLAERTGGTYSTLKVQPAELEDSGVYFCASSPGLANYNEQFFGPGTRLTVL.

The CDR3: CAWTKGPGAFF. CDR3 DNA: TGTGCCTGGACCAAGGGCCCCGGAGCTTTCTTT. The rearrangement joins TRBV30 to TRBJ1-1, with D uncertain. Trimming removed 4 bases from V and 10 bases from J, with 13 bases in between. This CDR3 comprises 11 residues. Per germline, CDR1 GTSNPN and CDR2 SVGIG (reference sequence).

CDR3 sequence: CASSLDGTSYEQYF. The CDR3 DNA is TGCGCCAGCAGCTTGGACGGGACAAGCTACGAGCAGTACTTC. J is TRBJ2-7 and V is TRBV5-1; TRBD1 might be the D (6 bases). The V end was cut by 0 bases, the J end by 3 bases, with 10 bases between. The CDR3 loop spans 14 amino acids. The germline gives CDR1 SGHRS, CDR2 YFSETQ.

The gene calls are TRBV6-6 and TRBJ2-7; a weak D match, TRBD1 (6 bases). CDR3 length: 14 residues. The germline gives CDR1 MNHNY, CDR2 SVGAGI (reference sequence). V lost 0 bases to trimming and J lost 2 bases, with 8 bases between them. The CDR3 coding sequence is TGTGCCAGCAGTTACTCGAACAGGGCCTACGAGCAGTACTTC. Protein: CASSYSNRAYEQYF.

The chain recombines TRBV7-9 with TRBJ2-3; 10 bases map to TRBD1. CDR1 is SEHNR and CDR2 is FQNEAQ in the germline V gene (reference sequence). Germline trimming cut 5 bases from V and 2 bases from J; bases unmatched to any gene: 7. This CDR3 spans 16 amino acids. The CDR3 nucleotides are TGTGCCAGCAGCCCGCGACAGGGGGCCTCCACAGATACGCAGTATTTT. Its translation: CASSPRQGASTDTQYF.

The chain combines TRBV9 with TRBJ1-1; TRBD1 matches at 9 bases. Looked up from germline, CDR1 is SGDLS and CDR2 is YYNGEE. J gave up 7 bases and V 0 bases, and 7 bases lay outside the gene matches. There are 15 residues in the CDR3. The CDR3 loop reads CASSVGGTGTDEAFF. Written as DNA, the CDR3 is TGTGCCAGCAGCGTAGGCGGGACAGGGACAGATGAAGCTTTCTTT.

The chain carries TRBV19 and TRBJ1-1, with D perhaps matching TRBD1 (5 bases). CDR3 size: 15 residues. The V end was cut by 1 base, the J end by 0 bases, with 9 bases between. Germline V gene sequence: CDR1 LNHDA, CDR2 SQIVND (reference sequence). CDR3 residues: CASSIGGRVNTEAFF. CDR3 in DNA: TGTGCCAGTAGTATAGGTGGCAGGGTGAACACTGAAGCTTTCTTT.

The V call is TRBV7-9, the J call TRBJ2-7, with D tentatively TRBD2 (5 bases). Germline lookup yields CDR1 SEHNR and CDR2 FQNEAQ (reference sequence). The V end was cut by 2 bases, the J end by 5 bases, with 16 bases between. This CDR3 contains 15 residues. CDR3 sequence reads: CASSLLAGSTHEQYF. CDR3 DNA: TGTGCCAGCAGCTTATTGGCTGGGAGTACCCACGAGCAGTACTTC.

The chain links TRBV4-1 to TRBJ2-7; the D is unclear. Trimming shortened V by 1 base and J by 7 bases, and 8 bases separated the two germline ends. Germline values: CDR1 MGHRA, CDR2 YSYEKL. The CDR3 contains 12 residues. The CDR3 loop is CASSQGPLEQYF. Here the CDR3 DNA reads TGCGCCAGCAGCCAAGGCCCCCTGGAGCAGTACTTC.